This T cell receptor beta chain derives from a study of T cells after yellow fever vaccination. General study findings and limits: In post-booster samples, most primary-vaccination clones reappeared (about 95% CD4, 75% to 90% CD8).

There are 16 residues in the CDR3. Germline V gene data show CDR1 as LGHNA and CDR2 as YSLEER. V lost 2 bases and J lost 6; bases outside the gene matches: 9. Only a few counts were recorded for this clonotype. Its antigen is not identified. TCR cDNA was made by 5'RACE template switching, adding a universal primer site and UMIs. TCRdb independently ran MiXCR on the 5' RACE reads; one entry per CDR3 protein. The data contain 300,000 or so distinct CDR3 sequences, approximately 8% of them singletons. The source is a man aged 18-30 years who received the YFV17D yellow fever vaccine. The V gene is TRBV4-3, the J gene TRBJ2-2; 7 bases agree with TRBD2. The sample consisted of CD4+ T cells sorted from PBMCs, taken 5 days after the yellow fever booster vaccination. The CDR3, as DNA: TGCGCCAGCAGCCAACCACCGGAGCGGGGTCCCGGGGAGCTGTTTTTT. It translates to CASSQPPERGPGELFF.